A selection of T cell receptor beta chains follows, all from one sample in a study of blood T cells in healthy people across ages. Each CDR3 protein gets one entry after TCRdb re-called the 5' RACE reads with MiXCR. The profile covers 550,000 to 800,000 distinct CDR3 sequences, with roughly 20% appearing a single time and 3% to 4.5% taken by the ten largest. Material: blood. Receptors were obtained from a man aged 70-80 years in good health. Both conserved end residues are part of each CDR3. Each record gives: V gene, clone size, D gene, J gene, CDR3 DNA, CDR3 protein. A D gene is named only where the DNA matches it firmly. Size tells how often a clone was seen (once, few, many) or the class of an expanded clone, and some rows leave it out.

TRBV6-1	.	TRBD2	TRBJ2-1	TGTGCCAGTAAAGGGCTAGCGGGAGTGGGAAATGAGCAGTTCTTC	CASKGLAGVGNEQFF
TRBV11-2	.	.	TRBJ2-3	TGTGCCAGCAGCTTAGATGGCCTACCGACGGATACGCAGTATTTT	CASSLDGLPTDTQYF
TRBV5-1	.	.	TRBJ2-5	TGCGCCAGCAGCTTGGACTTTCAGGGGGAGACCCAGTACTTC	CASSLDFQGETQYF
TRBV3-1	few	.	TRBJ2-1	TGTGCCAGCAGCCAAACACCTGGCGGGAACAATGAGCAGTTCTTC	CASSQTPGGNNEQFF
TRBV5-6	.	TRBD1	TRBJ2-1	TGTGCCAGCAGCCAAGACAGGGAATCACTGCAGTTCTTC	CASSQDRESLQFF
TRBV12-3/TRBV12-4	.	TRBD1	TRBJ2-3	TGTGCCAGCAGATATAGCAGGGGGCGAGGAGATACGCAGTATTTT	CASRYSRGRGDTQYF
TRBV10-1	.	TRBD2	TRBJ2-3	TGCGCCAGCAGCGATAGCGGGAGAGAGTTGACAGATACGCAGTATTTT	CASSDSGRELTDTQYF
TRBV6-2/TRBV6-3	few	TRBD1	TRBJ1-2	TGTGCCAGCAGTTCTCCGGTACAGGGGGACTATGGCTACACCTTC	CASSSPVQGDYGYTF
TRBV28	few	TRBD2	TRBJ2-7	TGTGCCAGCAGTTCTAGCGGGAGCTGGTACGAGCAGTACTTC	CASSSSGSWYEQYF
TRBV9	.	.	TRBJ2-5	TGTGCCAGCAGCACCTGGGGGCGTCCTCAAGAGACCCAGTACTTC	CASSTWGRPQETQYF
TRBV20-1	.	TRBD2	TRBJ2-5	TGCAGTGCTAGAGATCACGGGCCTAGCGGGAGTGGACGAGAGACCCAGTACTTC	CSARDHGPSGSGRETQYF
TRBV5-1	.	.	TRBJ2-5	TGCGCCAGCAGCTTGGTCGGAGAACAAGAGACCCAGTACTTC	CASSLVGEQETQYF
TRBV14	.	.	TRBJ1-5	TGTGCCAGCAGCCAAGGCCGTCATCAGCCCCAGCATTTT	CASSQGRHQPQHF